A few counts support the clone carrying this TCR beta chain. The CDR3 spans 16 residues. Per the germline V gene, CDR1 is SGHAT and CDR2 is FQNNGV. V was shortened by 5 bases and J by 3 bases, with 18 bases between the two germline ends. These data are taken from a study of T cells after yellow fever vaccination. TCRdb reprocessed the 5' RACE reads with MiXCR, giving one entry per CDR3 protein. The data contain about 500,000 distinct CDR3 sequences, around 17% of them singletons. The sequenced sample was PBMCs, obtained about 5 days after the first yellow fever vaccination. The chain carries TRBV11-2 and TRBJ2-3; D is tentatively TRBD1 or TRBD2 (6 bases each). The sequence came from a man between 18 and 29 years old who received the YFV17D yellow fever vaccine. The CDR3 sequence is CASSPRLGGRTDTQYF. CDR3 sequence (DNA): TGTGCCAGCAGCCCACGCCTGGGGGGCAGGACAGATACGCAGTATTTT.